This record covers a single TCR beta chain. Repertoires were generated with immunoSEQ multiplex PCR, while TCRdb's copy carries only in-frame clones and drops some. This table holds about 140,000 clones, just over 90% found once. The CDR3 totals 15 residues. Trimming left V 1 base short and J 1 base short, with 10 bases between. CDR1 is SGHTA and CDR2 is FQGNSA in the germline V gene. The record originates from a study of OX40 agonist ivuxolimab in advanced cancers. Study-level information: Patients with hepatocellular carcinoma, melanoma, renal cell or head and neck cancer made up the dose-escalation patients.

Sample: CD4+ or CD8+ T cells sorted from blood, taken in a trial of the OX40 agonist ivuxolimab. The receptor was derived from an adult with an advanced solid tumor such as melanoma, head and neck, liver or kidney cancer. V and J are TRBV7-2 and TRBJ2-5, with D unclear. CDR3 sequence: CASSLGSVVQETQYF. The CDR3 nucleotides are TGTGCCAGCAGCTTAGGGTCGGTTGTCCAAGAGACCCAGTACTTC. Complete variable domain (other parts from reference TRBV7-2 and TRBJ2-5): GAGVSQSPSNKVTEKGKDVELRCDPISGHTALYWYRQSLGQGLEFLIYFQGNSAPDKSGLPSDRFSAERTGGSVSTLTIQRTQQEDSAVYLCASSLGSVVQETQYFGPGTRLLVL.